This T cell receptor beta chain was retrieved from a study of control samples from healthy donors and cancer patients. The length of the CDR3 is 13 residues. Trimming cost V 3 bases and J 16 bases; bases outside gene matches: 10. Germline CDR1 and CDR2: LNHDA and SQIVND (reference sequence). This table comes from immunoSEQ multiplex PCR, and its TCRdb copy is limited to in-frame clones, with some not included. The sample records around 78,000 clones, 94% being singletons. This clone was detected only once. The specimen sequenced was blood. This TCR derives from a woman between 18 and 30 years old in good health. J is TRBJ2-1 and V is TRBV19; 9 bases are a match to TRBD2. CDR3 sequence: CASSMDSGLARFF. As DNA, the CDR3 is TGTGCCAGTAGTATGGATTCGGGACTAGCTAGATTCTTC.